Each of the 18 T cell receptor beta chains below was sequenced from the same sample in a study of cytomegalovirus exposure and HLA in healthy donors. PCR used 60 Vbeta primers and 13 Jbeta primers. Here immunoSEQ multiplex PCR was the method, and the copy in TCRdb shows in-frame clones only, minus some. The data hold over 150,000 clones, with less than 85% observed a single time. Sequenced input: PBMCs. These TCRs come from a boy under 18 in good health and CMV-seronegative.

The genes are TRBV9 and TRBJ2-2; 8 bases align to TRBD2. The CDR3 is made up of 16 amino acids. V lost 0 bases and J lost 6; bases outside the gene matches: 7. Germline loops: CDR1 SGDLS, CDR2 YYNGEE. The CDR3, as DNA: TGTGCCAGCAGCGTAGGGGCGGGAGGTTTAGCCGGGGAGCTGTTTTTT. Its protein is CASSVGAGGLAGELFF.

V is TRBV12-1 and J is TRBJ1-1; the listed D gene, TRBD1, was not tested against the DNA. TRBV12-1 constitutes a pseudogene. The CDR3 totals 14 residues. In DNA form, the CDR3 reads TGTGCCAGCAGCGATTCGACAGGAAGGACTGAAGCTTTCTTT. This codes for CASSDSTGRTEAFF.

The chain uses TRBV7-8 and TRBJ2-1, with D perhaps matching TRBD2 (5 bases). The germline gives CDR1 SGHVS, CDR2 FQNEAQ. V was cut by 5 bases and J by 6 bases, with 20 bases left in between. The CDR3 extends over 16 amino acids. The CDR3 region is CASSASTRLVPNEQFF. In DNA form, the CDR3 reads TGTGCCAGCAGCGCCTCTACTAGACTGGTTCCCAATGAGCAGTTCTTC.

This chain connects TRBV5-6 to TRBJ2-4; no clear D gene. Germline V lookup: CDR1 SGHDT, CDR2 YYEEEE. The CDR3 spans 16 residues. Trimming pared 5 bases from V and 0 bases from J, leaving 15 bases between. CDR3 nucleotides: TGTGCCAGCAGTATCCATCAGAGACTAGCCAAAAACATTCAGTACTTC. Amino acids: CASSIHQRLAKNIQYF. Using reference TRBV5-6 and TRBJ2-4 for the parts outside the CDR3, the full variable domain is DAGVTQSPTHLIKTRGQQVTLRCSPKSGHDTVSWYQQALGQGPQFIFQYYEEEERQRGNFPDRFSGHQFPNYSSELNVNALLLGDSALYLCASSIHQRLAKNIQYFGAGTRLSVL.

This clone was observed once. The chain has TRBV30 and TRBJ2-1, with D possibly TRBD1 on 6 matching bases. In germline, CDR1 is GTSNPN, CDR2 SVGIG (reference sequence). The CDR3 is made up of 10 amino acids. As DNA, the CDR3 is TGTGCATCCACAGGGAGAGGGCAGTTCTTC. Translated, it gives CASTGRGQFF.

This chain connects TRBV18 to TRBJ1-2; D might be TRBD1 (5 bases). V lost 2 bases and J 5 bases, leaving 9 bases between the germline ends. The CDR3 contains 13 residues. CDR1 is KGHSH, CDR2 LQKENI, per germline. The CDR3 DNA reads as TGTGCCAGCTCACCAGGGGCCGCTTATGGCTACACCTTC. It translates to CASSPGAAYGYTF. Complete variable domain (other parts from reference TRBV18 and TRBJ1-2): NAGVMQNPRHLVRRRGQEARLRCSPMKGHSHVYWYRQLPEEGLKFMVYLQKENIIDESGMPKERFSAEFPKEGPSILRIQQVVRGDSAAYFCASSPGAAYGYTFGSGTRLTVV.

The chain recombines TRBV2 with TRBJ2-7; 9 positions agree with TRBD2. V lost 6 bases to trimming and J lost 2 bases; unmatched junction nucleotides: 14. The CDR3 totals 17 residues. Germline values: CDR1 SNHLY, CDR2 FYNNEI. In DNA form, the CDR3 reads TGTGCCAGCAGGTTGGACCCCGCGGGGGGGATAACCTACGAGCAGTACTTC. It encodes CASRLDPAGGITYEQYF.

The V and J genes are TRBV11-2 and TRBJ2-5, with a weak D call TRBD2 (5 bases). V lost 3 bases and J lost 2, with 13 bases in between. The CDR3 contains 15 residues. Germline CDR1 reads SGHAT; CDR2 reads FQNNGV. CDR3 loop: CASSLSPGEQETQYF. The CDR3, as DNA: TGTGCCAGCAGCTTGTCGCCCGGGGAACAAGAGACCCAGTACTTC.

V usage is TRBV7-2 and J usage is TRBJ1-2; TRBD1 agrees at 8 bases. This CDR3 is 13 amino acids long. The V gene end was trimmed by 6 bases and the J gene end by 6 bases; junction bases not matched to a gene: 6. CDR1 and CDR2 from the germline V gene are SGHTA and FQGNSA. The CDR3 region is CASRQTGENGYTF. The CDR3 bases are TGTGCCAGCAGACAGACAGGGGAAAATGGCTACACCTTC.

CDR3 sequence (DNA): TGTGCCAGCAGCTTAAACAGCGGGAGCGTCGCCGGGGAGCTGTTTTTT. It encodes CASSLNSGSVAGELFF. This chain connects TRBV7-3 to TRBJ2-2, with 8 bases fitting TRBD2. The germline gives CDR1 SGHTA, CDR2 FQGTGA. J was trimmed by 6 bases and V by 1 base; bases with no gene match: 7. The CDR3 extends over 16 amino acids.

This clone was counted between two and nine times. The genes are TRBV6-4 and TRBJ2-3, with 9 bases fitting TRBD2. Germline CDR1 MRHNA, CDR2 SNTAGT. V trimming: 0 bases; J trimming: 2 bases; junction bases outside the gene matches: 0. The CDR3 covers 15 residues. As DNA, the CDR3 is TGTGCCAGCAGTGACTCGGGACTAGCCACAGATACGCAGTATTTT. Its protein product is CASSDSGLATDTQYF.

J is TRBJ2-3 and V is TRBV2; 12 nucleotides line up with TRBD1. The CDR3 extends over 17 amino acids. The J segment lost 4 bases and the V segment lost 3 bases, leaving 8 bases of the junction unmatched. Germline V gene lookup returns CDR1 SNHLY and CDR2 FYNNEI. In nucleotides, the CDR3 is TGTGCCAGCAGTGACCTCCCGGGACAGGGGGCCTCAGATACGCAGTATTTT. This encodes CASSDLPGQGASDTQYF.

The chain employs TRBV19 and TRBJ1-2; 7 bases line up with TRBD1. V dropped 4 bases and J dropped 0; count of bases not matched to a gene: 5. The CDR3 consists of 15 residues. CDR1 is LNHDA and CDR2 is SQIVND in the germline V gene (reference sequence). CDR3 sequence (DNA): TGTGCCAGTAGTACCCGGACAGGTTCTAACTATGGCTACACCTTC. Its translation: CASSTRTGSNYGYTF.

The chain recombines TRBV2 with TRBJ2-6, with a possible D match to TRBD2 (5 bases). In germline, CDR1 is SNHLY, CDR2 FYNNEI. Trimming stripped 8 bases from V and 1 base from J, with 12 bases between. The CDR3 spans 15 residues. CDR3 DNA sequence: TGTGCCAGCCCGAGGTCGGGGTCTGGGGCCAACGTCCTGACTTTC. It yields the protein CASPRSGSGANVLTF.

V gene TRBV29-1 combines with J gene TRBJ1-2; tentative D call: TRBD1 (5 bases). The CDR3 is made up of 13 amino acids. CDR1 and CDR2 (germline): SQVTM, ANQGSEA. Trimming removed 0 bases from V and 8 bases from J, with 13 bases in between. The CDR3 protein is CSVEDFRGRGYTF. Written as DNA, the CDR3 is TGCAGCGTTGAAGATTTTAGGGGTCGCGGCTACACCTTC.

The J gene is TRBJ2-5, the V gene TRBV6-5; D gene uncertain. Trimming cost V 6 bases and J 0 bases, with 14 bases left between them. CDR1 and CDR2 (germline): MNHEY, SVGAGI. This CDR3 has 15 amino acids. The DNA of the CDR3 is TGTGCCAGCAGCGAGCAGGCTACGTACCAAGAGACCCAGTACTTC. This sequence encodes CASSEQATYQETQYF.

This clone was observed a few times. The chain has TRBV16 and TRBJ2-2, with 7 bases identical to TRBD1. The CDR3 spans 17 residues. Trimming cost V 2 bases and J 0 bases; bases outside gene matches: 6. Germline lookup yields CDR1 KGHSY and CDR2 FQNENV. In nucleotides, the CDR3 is TGTGCCAGCAGCCAACCGGACAGGCCTCCGAACACCGGGGAGCTGTTTTTT. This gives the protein CASSQPDRPPNTGELFF.

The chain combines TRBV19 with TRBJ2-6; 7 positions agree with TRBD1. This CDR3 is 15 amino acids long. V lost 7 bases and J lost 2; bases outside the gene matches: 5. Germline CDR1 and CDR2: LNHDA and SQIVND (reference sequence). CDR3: CASTIDRAGANVLTF. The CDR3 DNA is TGTGCCAGTACCATCGACAGGGCTGGGGCCAACGTCCTGACTTTC. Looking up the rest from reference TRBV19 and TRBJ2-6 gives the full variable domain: DGGITQSPKYLFRKEGQNVTLSCEQNLNHDAMYWYRQDPGQGLRLIYYSQIVNDFQKGDIAEGYSVSREKKESFPLTVTSAQKNPTAFYLCASTIDRAGANVLTFGAGSRLTVL.